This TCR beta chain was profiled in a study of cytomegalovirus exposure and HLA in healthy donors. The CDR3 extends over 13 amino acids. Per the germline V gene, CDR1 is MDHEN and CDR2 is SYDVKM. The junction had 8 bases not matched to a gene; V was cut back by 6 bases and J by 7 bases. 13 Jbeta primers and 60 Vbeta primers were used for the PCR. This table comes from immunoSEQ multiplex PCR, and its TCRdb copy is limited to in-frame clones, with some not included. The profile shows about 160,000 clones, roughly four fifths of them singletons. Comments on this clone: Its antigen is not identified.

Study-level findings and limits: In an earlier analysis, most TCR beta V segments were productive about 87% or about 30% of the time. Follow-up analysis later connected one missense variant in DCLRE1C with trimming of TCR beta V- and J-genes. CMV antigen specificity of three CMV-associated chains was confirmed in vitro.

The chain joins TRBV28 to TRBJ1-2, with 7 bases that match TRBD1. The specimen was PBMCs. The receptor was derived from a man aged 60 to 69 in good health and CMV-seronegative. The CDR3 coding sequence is TGTGCCAGCAGGGCCCCAGGGGGATCTGGCTACACCTTC. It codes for CASRAPGGSGYTF.